A few counts support the clone carrying this TCR beta chain. What it recognizes is unknown. The sample comes from a study of cytomegalovirus exposure and HLA in healthy donors. Whole-study results and caveats: In a later analysis, fewer than 20,000 TCR beta sequences were associated with HLA alleles at 0.05 false discovery rate. The classifier, whose performance was assessed in both the original and validation cohorts, reportedly diagnosed cytomegalovirus status with high specificity and sensitivity. A likely sequencing artifact accounted for one observed cluster of highly shared sequence variants.

Deletions cut 1 base from V and 3 bases from J, with 9 bases between. This CDR3 contains 14 residues. The germline gives CDR1 SEHNR, CDR2 FQNEAQ (reference sequence). Primers for the PCR totalled 60 Vbeta and 13 Jbeta. Profiling relied on immunoSEQ multiplex PCR, and the TCRdb table lists in-frame clones only, not all of them. The data contain about 130,000 clones, roughly 74% of them singletons. The receptor's source is a woman aged 50 to 65 in good health and CMV-seropositive. The sequenced material came from PBMCs. The chain couples TRBV7-9 to TRBJ1-1, with a tentative D call TRBD1 (5 bases). Here the CDR3 reads CASSLVAGDTEAFF. The CDR3 DNA sequence: TGTGCCAGCAGCTTAGTCGCGGGGGACACTGAAGCTTTCTTT.